This TCR beta chain was profiled in a study of blood T cell repertoires in COVID-19. About the study: COVID-19 samples collected from the United States, Italy and Spain covered acute and convalescent phases. The cDNA or gDNA used as material had been derived from T cells, B-cell-depleted T cells, or PBMCs.

Germline V lookup: CDR1 ENHRY, CDR2 SYGVKD. V lost 3 bases to trimming and J lost 7 bases, with 12 bases between them. CDR3 length equals 14 residues. Produced via immunoSEQ multiplex PCR; TCRdb's table is partial and in-frame only. Here the sample spans about 250,000 clones, 75% to 85% being singletons. Individuals drawn from 24 US areas were about 18 to 95 years old. Cohort placement rested on clinical history that participants reported themselves. The gene calls are TRBV10-3 and TRBJ1-4, with D maybe TRBD1 (6 bases). The clonotype originates from a woman between 50 and 59 years old with acute COVID-19. Source material: PBMCs or T cells enriched from blood (not recorded which). The CDR3 sequence is CAISDSGDGEKLFF. The CDR3 coding sequence is TGTGCCATCAGTGACTCAGGGGATGGTGAAAAACTGTTTTTT.